The T cell receptor (beta chain) described here comes from a study of T cells in tumors after PD-1 blockade. The CDR3 is 15 residues long. Germline V gene sequence: CDR1 SGHDT, CDR2 YYEEEE. V was clipped by 5 bases and J by 5 bases; unmatched bases: 10. Only one count was recorded for this clone. The repertoire was sequenced with immunoSEQ multiplex PCR; TCRdb's copy has only in-frame clones and lacks some. The repertoire holds around 19,000 clones, with around 78% as singletons. The receptor was derived from a human donor with basal cell carcinoma. The source material was PBMCs, sampled before anti-PD-1 treatment. The chain is built from TRBV5-6 and TRBJ2-1, with 7 bases that match TRBD2. The chain's CDR3 is CASRTLRDYHNEQFF. In DNA, the CDR3 is TGTGCCAGCAGGACCCTGAGGGACTACCACAATGAGCAGTTCTTC.